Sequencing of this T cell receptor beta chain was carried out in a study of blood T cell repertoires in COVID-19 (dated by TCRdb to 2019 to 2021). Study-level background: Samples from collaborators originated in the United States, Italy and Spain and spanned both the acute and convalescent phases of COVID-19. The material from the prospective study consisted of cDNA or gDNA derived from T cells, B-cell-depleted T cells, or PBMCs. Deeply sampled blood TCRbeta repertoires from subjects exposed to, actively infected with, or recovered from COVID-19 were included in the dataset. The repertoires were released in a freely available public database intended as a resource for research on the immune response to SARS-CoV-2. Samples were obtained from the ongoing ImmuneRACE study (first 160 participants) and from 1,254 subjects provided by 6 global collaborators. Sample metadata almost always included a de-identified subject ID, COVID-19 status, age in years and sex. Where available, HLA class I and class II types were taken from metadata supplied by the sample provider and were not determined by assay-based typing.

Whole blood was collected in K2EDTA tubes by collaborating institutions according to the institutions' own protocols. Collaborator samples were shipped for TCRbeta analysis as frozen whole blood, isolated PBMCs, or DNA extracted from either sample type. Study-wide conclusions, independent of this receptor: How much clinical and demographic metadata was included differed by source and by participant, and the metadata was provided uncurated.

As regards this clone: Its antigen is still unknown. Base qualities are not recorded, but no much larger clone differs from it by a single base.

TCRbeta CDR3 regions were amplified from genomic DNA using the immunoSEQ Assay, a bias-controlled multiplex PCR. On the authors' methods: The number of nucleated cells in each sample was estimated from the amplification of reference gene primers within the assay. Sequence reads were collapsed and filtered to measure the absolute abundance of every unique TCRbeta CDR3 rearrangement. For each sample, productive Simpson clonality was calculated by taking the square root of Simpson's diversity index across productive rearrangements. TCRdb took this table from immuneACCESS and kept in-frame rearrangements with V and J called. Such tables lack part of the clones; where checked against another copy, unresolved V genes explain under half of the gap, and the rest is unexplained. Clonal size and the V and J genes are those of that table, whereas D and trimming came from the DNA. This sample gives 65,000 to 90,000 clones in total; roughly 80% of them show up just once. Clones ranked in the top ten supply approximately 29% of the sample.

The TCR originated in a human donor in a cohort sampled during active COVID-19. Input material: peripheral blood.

The CDR3 protein sequence reads: CASSQGGVLGGEQYF. The nucleotides read TGTGCCAGCAGCCAAGGGGGGGTGTTGGGCGGCGAGCAGTACTTC. The chain links TRBV4-2 with TRBJ2-7; TRBD2 might be the D gene, on 6 matching bases. Measured from the cysteine to the phenylalanine, the CDR3 is 15 residues long. The entry retains the CDR3 DNA only, 45 bases that are in frame from base 1. The germline V gene yields LGHNA for CDR1 and YNFKEQ for CDR2. The germline ends are 16 bases apart after V is trimmed by 1 base and J by 6 bases.